This T cell receptor (beta chain) was sequenced for a study of beta chain features in type 1 diabetes. Study-level points and caveats: With patients and controls alike, PCR might favor shorter templates to an equal degree. VDJ junctions from type 1 diabetes patients carried fewer insertions and larger deletions.

As to this clone: Its antigen remains unidentified.

Each of the sorted populations had a purity greater than 98%. Germline CDR1 reads SGHVS; CDR2 reads FQNEAQ. Germline trimming cut 0 bases from V and 13 bases from J; bases unmatched to any gene: 3. This CDR3 region has 12 residues. As every portion of the isolated RNA was reverse transcribed, the sequencing read expressed TCRB transcripts. Sequenced by immunoSEQ multiplex PCR; TCRdb stores in-frame clones only, minus some. This table holds roughly 400,000 clones, approximately 13% found once. This sequence originates from a man between 25 and 39 years old in good health. The specimen was naive CD4+ T cells from blood. The rearrangement uses TRBV7-8 and TRBJ1-2, with TRBD1 matching 9 bases. The CDR3 DNA reads TGTGCCAGCAGCTTAGCGAAGGACAGGGGCACCTTC. Encoded protein: CASSLAKDRGTF.